This TCR beta chain derives from a study of cytomegalovirus exposure and HLA in healthy donors. The study ran its PCR with 60 Vbeta and 13 Jbeta primers. Only in-frame clones appear in the TCRdb table, and some are missing; sequencing was by immunoSEQ multiplex PCR. Here the sample spans over 150,000 clones, about 83% being singletons. CDR1 and CDR2 (germline): MNHEY, SVGAGI. The CDR3 has 15 amino acids. V dropped 8 bases and J dropped 2; count of bases not matched to a gene: 9. The clonotype comes from a woman aged 25 to 39 in good health and CMV-seronegative. The material sequenced was PBMCs. The chain has TRBV6-5 and TRBJ2-5; 9 bases are a match to TRBD1. CDR3 loop: CASALGQGFQETQYF. The CDR3 bases are TGTGCCAGCGCCCTGGGACAGGGCTTTCAAGAGACCCAGTACTTC.